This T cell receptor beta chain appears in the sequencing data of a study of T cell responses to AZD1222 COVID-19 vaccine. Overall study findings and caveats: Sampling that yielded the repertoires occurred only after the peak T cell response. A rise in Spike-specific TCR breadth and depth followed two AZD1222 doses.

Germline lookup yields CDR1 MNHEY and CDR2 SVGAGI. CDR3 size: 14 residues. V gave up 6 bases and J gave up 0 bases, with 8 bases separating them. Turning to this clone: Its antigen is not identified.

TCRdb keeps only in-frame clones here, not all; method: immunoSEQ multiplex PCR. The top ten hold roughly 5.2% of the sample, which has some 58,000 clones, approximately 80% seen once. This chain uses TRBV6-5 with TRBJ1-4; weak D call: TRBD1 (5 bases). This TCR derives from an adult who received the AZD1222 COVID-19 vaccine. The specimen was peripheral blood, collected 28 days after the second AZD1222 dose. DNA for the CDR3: TGTGCCAGCAGCATGACAGCAACTAATGAAAAACTGTTTTTT. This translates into CASSMTATNEKLFF.